A selection of T cell receptor beta chains follows, all from one sample in a study of shared clonotypes between healthy human individuals. Data came from immunoSEQ multiplex PCR; TCRdb stores just in-frame clones and leaves some out. Here the sample spans about 1.5 million clones, roughly 96% being singletons. The sequencing input was naive CD4+ T cells sorted from blood. These receptors all stem from a man between 25 and 39 years old in good health. CDR3s include the opening cysteine and the closing phenylalanine or tryptophan. Each record gives: V gene, clone size, D gene, J gene, CDR3 DNA, CDR3 protein. The D gene is left open where the match is weak. Not all rows give a size; the values are once, few, many and, for expanded clones, a class.

TRBV28	.	.	TRBJ2-3	TGTGCCAGCAGTTTAAGTCCCCGAGCTAGCGGCACAGATACGCAGTATTTT	CASSLSPRASGTDTQYF
TRBV6-1	.	.	TRBJ2-7	TGTGCCAGCAGTGAAGCCTACGAGCAGTACTTC	CASSEAYEQYF
TRBV6-6	.	TRBD1	TRBJ2-7	TGTGCCAGCAGGTTGTACTCCGAGGGACAGGAGTACTTC	CASRLYSEGQEYF
TRBV19	.	.	TRBJ2-6	TGTGCCAGTAGGGACCGGGTATCTGGGGCCAACGTCCTGACTTTC	CASRDRVSGANVLTF
TRBV9	.	.	TRBJ2-7	TGTGCCAGCAGCCGAGGTGGGCTTGACTACGAGCAGTACTTC	CASSRGGLDYEQYF
TRBV9	.	TRBD1	TRBJ1-4	TGTGCCAGCAGCACCCACCGGGACAGGGGCTACTTGAGGGAAAAACTGTTTTTT	CASSTHRDRGYLREKLFF
TRBV5-4	.	TRBD2	TRBJ2-5	TGTGCCAGCAGGATCGGCCTAGCGGATTTCCAAGAGACCCAGTACTTC	CASRIGLADFQETQYF
TRBV5-1	.	TRBD2	TRBJ2-7	TGCGCCAGCAGGACCGGACTAGCGGATGCCTACGAGCAGTACTTC	CASRTGLADAYEQYF
TRBV5-1	.	.	TRBJ2-7	TGCGCCAGCAGCTTGGCCCCGGGGACCTACGAGCAGTACTTC	CASSLAPGTYEQYF
TRBV5-1	.	TRBD2	TRBJ2-5	TGCGCCAGCAGCCTCGGGGGACTATTCCAAGAGACCCAGTACTTC	CASSLGGLFQETQYF
TRBV6-5	.	.	TRBJ2-3	TGTGCCAGCAGTGCCCCGGGACGCGGCACAGATACGCAGTATTTT	CASSAPGRGTDTQYF
TRBV19	.	.	TRBJ1-5	TGTGCCAGTGCTGGACGGGGTATAGGGCAGCCCCAGCATTTT	CASAGRGIGQPQHF
TRBV5-1	.	.	TRBJ2-2	TGCGCCAGCAACATGGGAGCGAACACCGGGGAGCTGTTTTTT	CASNMGANTGELFF
TRBV30	.	TRBD2	TRBJ2-1	TGTGCCTGGAGTGGGACTAGCGGGATTTCGAATGAGCAGTTCTTC	CAWSGTSGISNEQFF
TRBV28	.	.	TRBJ1-2	TGTGCCAGCAGTTTACGGGGTGTCTATGGCTACACCTTC	CASSLRGVYGYTF
TRBV29-1	.	.	TRBJ2-1	TGCAGCGTCGCACAGATGGCGGGTGAGCAGTTCTTC	CSVAQMAGEQFF
TRBV5-6	.	.	TRBJ2-7	TGTGCCAGCAGCTCCAGTTACGAGCAGTACTTC	CASSSSYEQYF
TRBV11-3	.	.	TRBJ1-3	TGTGCCAGCAGCTTAGAACGTGGAAACACCATATATTTT	CASSLERGNTIYF
TRBV5-1	.	.	TRBJ2-7	TGCGCCAGCAGCCCACAGCGTCTTACCTCCTACGAGCAGTACTTC	CASSPQRLTSYEQYF
TRBV29-1	.	TRBD1	TRBJ2-5	TGCAGCGCAAACGACAGGGGCAGTAGTGAGACCCAGTACTTC	CSANDRGSSETQYF
TRBV7-9	once	.	TRBJ2-3	TGTGCCAGCAGCTTAGCGCTAGCCCCGGATACAGATACGCAGTATTTT	CASSLALAPDTDTQYF
TRBV29-1	.	.	TRBJ2-7	TGCAGCGTTGGATTAGTCGGAGGGTACGAGCAGTACTTC	CSVGLVGGYEQYF
TRBV5-1	many	.	TRBJ2-5	TGCGCCAGCAGCCCTGAAGCGGGTCTGGGGACCCAGTACTTC	CASSPEAGLGTQYF
TRBV18	.	.	TRBJ2-7	TGTGCCAGCTCACCAGCGGGTTACGAGCAGTACTTC	CASSPAGYEQYF
TRBV18	few	.	TRBJ1-2	TGTGCCAGCTCACCCCGCGCGCAGGGCTGGGGCTACACCTTC	CASSPRAQGWGYTF
TRBV5-1	.	.	TRBJ2-3	TGCGCCAGCAGGAGTCAGAACACAGATACGCAGTATTTT	CASRSQNTDTQYF
TRBV5-1	.	TRBD2	TRBJ2-2	TGCGCCAGCAGCTTGGGACTAGCGGGACTGACCGGGGAGCTGTTTTTT	CASSLGLAGLTGELFF
TRBV28	.	.	TRBJ1-1	TGTGCCAGCAGTCCCCCAAGGCCTGTATTTGAAGCTTTCTTT	CASSPPRPVFEAFF
TRBV6-5	.	.	TRBJ2-7	TGTGCCAGCAGTTACCCCAATGGGGGAGCATACGAGCAGTACTTC	CASSYPNGGAYEQYF